This section outlines one TCR beta chain sequence together with its context. This sample stems from a study of blood T cell repertoires in COVID-19. Looked up from germline, CDR1 is LNHDA and CDR2 is SQIVND (reference sequence). J gave up 4 bases and V 6 bases, and 8 bases lay outside the gene matches. The CDR3 totals 15 residues. Authors' methods: Reference gene primer amplification yielded estimated nucleated cell counts. Here immunoSEQ multiplex PCR was the method, and the copy in TCRdb shows in-frame clones only, minus some. V, J and clone size were drawn from that table, and D and trimming were deduced from the DNA. This table holds about 200,000 clones, about 85% found once. Participants were aged roughly 18 to 89 years, lived in some 23 US areas, and enrolled virtually. Clinical history as reported by participants underpinned cohort assignment.

The sequence was obtained from a woman aged 25 to 39 who had recovered from COVID-19. The specimen sequenced was PBMCs or T cells enriched from blood (not recorded which). The genes are TRBV19 and TRBJ2-1, with 8 bases lining up with TRBD2. The CDR3 protein is CASRFSGTLYNEQFF. In DNA form, the CDR3 reads TGTGCCAGTAGGTTTAGCGGGACGTTATACAATGAGCAGTTCTTC.